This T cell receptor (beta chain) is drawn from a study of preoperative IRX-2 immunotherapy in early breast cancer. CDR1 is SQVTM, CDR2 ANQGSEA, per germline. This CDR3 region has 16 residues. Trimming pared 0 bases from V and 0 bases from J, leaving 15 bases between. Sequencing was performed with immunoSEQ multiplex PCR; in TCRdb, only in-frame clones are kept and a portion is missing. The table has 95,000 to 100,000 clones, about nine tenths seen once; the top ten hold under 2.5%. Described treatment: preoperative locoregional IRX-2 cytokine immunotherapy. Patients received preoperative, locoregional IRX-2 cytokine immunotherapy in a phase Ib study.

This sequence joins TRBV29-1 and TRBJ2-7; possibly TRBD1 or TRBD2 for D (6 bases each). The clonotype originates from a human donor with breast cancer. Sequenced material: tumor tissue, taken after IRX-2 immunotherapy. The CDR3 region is CSVEEGRGGTSYEQYF. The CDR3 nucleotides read TGCAGCGTTGAAGAGGGGCGAGGGGGGACCTCCTACGAGCAGTACTTC.